This T cell receptor (beta chain) stems from a study of T-cell memory formation after mild COVID-19 (dated by TCRdb to 2020 to 2023). Turning to the overall study: TCR sequence clusters from the two donors were found to be largely donor specific. Longitudinal TCRalpha and TCRbeta repertoire sequencing tracked T-cell clones expanding and contracting after mild COVID-19 in a couple of donors. Two young, previously healthy adult volunteers, one female and one male, were included in the cohort.

A few counts support this clonotype. Its antigen remains undetermined. No qualities accompany the bases; no much larger clone lies one base away. CDR1 SNHLY and CDR2 FYNNEI are derived from the germline V gene. The CDR3, from cysteine to phenylalanine, totals 14 residues. The retained sequence is limited to the CDR3, 42 bases, with the frame set at the first base. Ends trimmed: V by 10 bases, J by 4 bases; bases unmatched to a gene: 9. PBMCs were isolated by Ficoll-Paque density gradient centrifugation. The instrument was an Illumina NovaSeq 6000. TCRalpha and TCRbeta cDNA libraries were built by 5'RACE with constant-segment primers, adding sample barcodes and unique molecular identifiers. Trizol reagent was used to extract RNA from every sample. Library amplification was performed in two PCR steps, and a second sample barcode and Illumina TruSeq adapters were introduced in the second step. Sequencing of the libraries was done on an Illumina NovaSeq, producing 2 x 150 bp paired-end reads. The authors' pipeline ran thus. The reads were demultiplexed and collapsed into UMI-guided consensus sequences using migec v1.2.7. Using mixcr v2.1.11, UMI consensuses were aligned to TRA and TRB V and J templates and then assembled into clonotypes. Expanded or contracted clonotypes were those called significant by both edgeR and NoisET, with noise models trained on biological replicates. For edgeR calls, the thresholds were a false discovery rate-adjusted p below 0.01 and a log2 fold-change of 1. PCA with hierarchical clustering of max-normalized trajectories of the 1000 most abundant clonotypes was used as exploratory dynamics analysis. Each responding clone was given a CD4 or CD8 phenotype based on the CD4+ and CD8+ repertoires, which had been sequenced separately. The raw public reads went through TCRdb reprocessing: fastp at Q25, MiXCR clone calling, in-frame beta chains kept. Every entry covers one CDR3 protein and lists the most common genes and DNA from its rows. TCRdb's processing, not the authors' own work, is the source of the V and J calls. The sample contains 470,000 or so distinct CDR3 sequences, around 17% of them found a single time. The ten largest account for about a fifth of the sample.

The study at large found these results: Contracting CD4+ clones were found mainly in CM and EM memory subsets, while CD8+ clones were enriched in EMRA. Clones that contracted from day 15 to 85 showed balanced CD4/CD8 phenotypes, whereas a second wave of clones that expanded from day 15 to 37 leaned towards CD4+. SARS-CoV-2 specificity was not confirmed for the second-wave clones peaking on day 37. The detection of some responding clones in pre-infection memory suggests that pre-existing cross-reactive memory T cells joined the SARS-CoV-2 response. Only a couple of mild cases were covered by the study, and larger cohorts that include severe cases with pre-infection samples were considered necessary.

The chain is assembled from TRBV2 and TRBJ2-2, with TRBD2 matching 7 junction bases. The sequenced sample consisted of PBMCs or a T cell subset sorted from them (not recorded which). This clonotype originated in a man younger than 30 who had mild COVID-19 (a few samples of this study predate the infection). The sample titles of this study are shuffled in the database, so cell type and time point are left out; the donor was told from shared clones. The sequenced DNA: TGTGCCACACCCGCCCGCGGGGGCACCGGGGAGCTGTTTTTT. Translated, it reads CATPARGGTGELFF.